Each of the 32 T cell receptor beta chains below was sequenced from the same sample in a study of T cell responses to AZD1222 COVID-19 vaccine. Clones were sequenced by immunoSEQ multiplex PCR, and TCRdb holds only the in-frame ones, with some missing. The sample comprises over 90,000 clones, approximately 90% of which are singletons, and around 5% rests with the top ten. Here the sequenced sample was peripheral blood, taken on day 0 of AZD1222 vaccination. The receptor source for this set is an adult in good health.

The chain has TRBV5-4 and TRBJ2-1; 7 nucleotides align to TRBD2. The CDR3 contains 16 residues. V shed 2 bases, J shed 4 bases, and the junction held 9 bases outside the gene matches. In germline, CDR1 is SGHNT, CDR2 YYREEE (reference sequence). The CDR3, as DNA: TGTGCCAGCAGCTTATCCGGGACTACTACTTACAATGAGCAGTTCTTC. Translating gives CASSLSGTTTYNEQFF.

The chain couples TRBV7-9 to TRBJ1-1; no reliable D call. Germline CDR1 reads SEHNR; CDR2 reads FQNEAQ (reference sequence). CDR3 length: 13 residues. Between the trimmed V and J ends, which lost 8 bases and 6 bases, there was a span of 16 bases. The CDR3 coding sequence is TGTGCCAGCCGTGATTTGACGAATGCTGAAGCTTTCTTT. Translating gives CASRDLTNAEAFF.

The J gene is TRBJ2-2, the V gene TRBV7-9; either TRBD1 or TRBD2 may supply D (5 bases each). Per germline, CDR1 SEHNR and CDR2 FQNEAQ (reference sequence). This CDR3 has 18 residues. The V end lost 1 base, the J end lost 4 bases, and 19 bases lay between the germline ends. The CDR3 nucleotides are TGTGCCAGCAGCTTAGTCGGAAGGGCCCTTGGGGGCACCGGGGAGCTGTTTTTT. It yields the protein CASSLVGRALGGTGELFF.

The gene calls are TRBV11-2 and TRBJ1-5, with D possibly being TRBD1 (6 bases). Looked up from germline, CDR1 is SGHAT and CDR2 is FQNNGV. V was shortened by 3 bases and J by 7 bases, with 16 bases between the two germline ends. CDR3 size: 15 residues. The DNA of the CDR3 is TGTGCCAGCAGCTTGGACAGACTACCGGGGCAGCCCCAGCATTTT. This encodes CASSLDRLPGQPQHF.

The chain links TRBV28 to TRBJ2-7; 9 nucleotides line up with TRBD1. This CDR3 region has 14 residues. Germline CDR1 is MDHEN and CDR2 is SYDVKM. Trimming removed 6 bases from V and 3 bases from J; junction bases left unmatched: 6. Written as DNA, the CDR3 is TGTGCCAGCAGACCTCCGGGACAGGGCTACGAGCAGTACTTC. This codes for CASRPPGQGYEQYF.

The J gene is TRBJ1-6, the V gene TRBV6-1; D perhaps matches TRBD1 (5 bases). Germline CDR1 is MNHNS and CDR2 is SASEGT. V gave up 3 bases and J gave up 6 bases, with 12 bases separating them. This CDR3 region has 15 residues. CDR3 in amino acids: CASSDIQGLNSPLHF. The CDR3 nucleotides are TGTGCCAGCAGTGATATTCAGGGTCTTAATTCACCCCTCCACTTT.

The chain uses TRBV28 and TRBJ1-2; no clear D gene. CDR1 is MDHEN, CDR2 SYDVKM, per germline. There are 14 residues in the CDR3. V lost 6 bases, J lost 4 bases, and 15 bases lay in between. This CDR3 is CASRPASSPYGYTF. CDR3 bases: TGTGCCAGCAGACCAGCCTCTAGTCCCTATGGCTACACCTTC.

This clone was observed once. The CDR3 DNA reads TGCAGCGTGGCTTGGAGGGAGGAGACCCAGTACTTC. It is translated as CSVAWREETQYF. This chain joins TRBV29-1 and TRBJ2-5; possibly TRBD2 for D (6 bases). The CDR3 loop spans 12 amino acids. Between the trimmed V and J ends, which lost 6 bases and 5 bases, there was a span of 13 bases. CDR1 SQVTM and CDR2 ANQGSEA come from the germline V gene.

The V call is TRBV27, the J call TRBJ1-5; 11 bases fit TRBD1. After removal of 9 bases from V and 0 bases from J, the junction contained 16 bases not matched to a gene. The germline gives CDR1 MNHEY, CDR2 SMNVEV (reference sequence). The CDR3 has 19 amino acids. Written as DNA, the CDR3 is TGTGCCAGTTACCCCTCCGAGGGACAGGGGGGGTATAGCAATCAGCCCCAGCATTTT. Its protein product is CASYPSEGQGGYSNQPQHF.

This rearrangement joins TRBV27 to TRBJ2-2; unclear D gene. The CDR3 has 13 amino acids. Per the germline V gene, CDR1 is MNHEY and CDR2 is SMNVEV (reference sequence). Between the trimmed V and J ends, which lost 5 bases and 6 bases, there was a span of 10 bases. CDR3 sequence reads: CASSPRPAGELFF. CDR3 coding DNA: TGTGCCAGCAGTCCTCGTCCAGCCGGGGAGCTGTTTTTT.

This sequence joins TRBV9 and TRBJ2-1; D unclear. With 3 bases removed from V and 0 bases from J, the gap between germline ends came to 7 bases. The CDR3 runs to 14 residues. Germline lookup yields CDR1 SGDLS and CDR2 YYNGEE. This CDR3 reads CASSESSSYNEQFF. CDR3 DNA sequence: TGTGCCAGCAGCGAGTCGAGCTCCTACAATGAGCAGTTCTTC.

This clone was seen once. The CDR3 sequence: CASSLPGSGRLYEQYF. The CDR3 DNA follows: TGTGCCAGCAGCTTACCCGGGAGCGGGAGGCTCTACGAGCAGTACTTC. The rearrangement links TRBV11-2 to TRBJ2-7; 9 bases match TRBD2. V trimming: 2 bases; J trimming: 3 bases; junction bases outside the gene matches: 8. The CDR3 covers 16 residues. Germline V gene sequence: CDR1 SGHAT, CDR2 FQNNGV.

The rearrangement joins TRBV5-6 to TRBJ2-7; 11 bases are a match to TRBD2. The V gene's germline CDR1 is SGHDT and CDR2 YYEEEE. This CDR3 has 15 residues. The V and J ends lost 4 bases and 1 base, in that order; junction bases with no gene match: 4. CDR3 amino acids: CASSRTSGSSYEQYF. The CDR3 region has the DNA TGTGCCAGCAGCCGCACTAGCGGGAGTTCCTACGAGCAGTACTTC.

The genes are TRBV19 and TRBJ1-2, with D possibly being TRBD1 (6 bases). V gave up 5 bases and J gave up 0 bases, with 10 bases separating them. Germline assignment: CDR1 LNHDA and CDR2 SQIVND (reference sequence). This CDR3 is 14 amino acids long. The CDR3 bases are TGTGCCAGTAGTCCAGGGACACCTAACTATGGCTACACCTTC. Translating gives CASSPGTPNYGYTF.

The count of this clone is one. The chain joins TRBV28 to TRBJ2-4; tentative D call: TRBD1 (5 bases). The CDR3 contains 13 residues. Trimming removed 10 bases from V and 8 bases from J, with 18 bases in between. Per germline, CDR1 MDHEN and CDR2 SYDVKM. The CDR3 DNA reads TGTGCCACCCCCCCCGGCAGGGTGGACATTCAGTACTTC. Translation gives CATPPGRVDIQYF. The whole variable domain, remainder taken from reference TRBV28 and TRBJ2-4, is DVKVTQSSRYLVKRTGEKVFLECVQDMDHENMFWYRQDPGLGLRLIYFSYDVKMKEKGDIPEGYSVSREKKERFSLILESASTNQTSMYLCATPPGRVDIQYFGAGTRLSVL.

The chain links TRBV5-4 to TRBJ1-1; D is unresolved. Germline values: CDR1 SGHNT, CDR2 YYREEE (reference sequence). There are 14 residues in the CDR3. With 0 bases removed from V and 4 bases from J, the gap between germline ends came to 10 bases. The CDR3 nucleotides read TGTGCCAGCAGCTTGGATCCAGAGGGCACTGAAGCTTTCTTT. Translating it yields CASSLDPEGTEAFF.

CDR3 sequence (DNA): TGCGCCAGCAGCCCTGAGCTTCAGGGGGCCAATCAGCCCCAGCATTTT. Encoded protein: CASSPELQGANQPQHF. V usage is TRBV4-3 and J usage is TRBJ1-5; 8 bases are shared with TRBD1. CDR1 is LGHNA and CDR2 is YSLEER in the germline V gene. The CDR3 contains 16 residues. The ends lost 4 bases at V and 3 bases at J; junction bases unmatched: 8.

In this sample, this clone turned up once. The CDR3 DNA reads TGTGCCAGCAGCGCCAAAAACAGGGGTGCCCTCTACGAGCAGTACTTC. This encodes CASSAKNRGALYEQYF. V is TRBV13 and J is TRBJ2-7; 7 bases fit TRBD1. The CDR3 runs to 16 residues. CDR1 is PRHDT, CDR2 FYEKMQ, per germline (reference sequence). V lost 5 bases and J lost 3; bases outside the gene matches: 13. Variable domain in full (rest from reference TRBV13 and TRBJ2-7): AAGVIQSPRHLIKEKRETATLKCYPIPRHDTVYWYQQGPGQDPQFLISFYEKMQSDKGSIPDRFSAQQFSDYHSELNMSSLELGDSALYFCASSAKNRGALYEQYFGPGTRLTVT.

The chain links TRBV18 to TRBJ1-5; D is uncertain. The CDR3 spans 15 residues. Germline-derived CDR1 and CDR2 are KGHSH and LQKENI. Between the trimmed V and J ends, which lost 1 base and 0 bases, there was a span of 7 bases. The CDR3 spells CASSPRQISNQPQHF. The CDR3 region has the DNA TGTGCCAGCTCACCACGGCAGATTAGCAATCAGCCCCAGCATTTT.

The chain couples TRBV4-1 to TRBJ1-4, with 7 bases aligning to TRBD1. The CDR3 is made up of 15 amino acids. Germline V gives CDR1 MGHRA, CDR2 YSYEKL. With V trimmed by 1 base and J by 7 bases, 6 bases remained unmatched. The CDR3 DNA reads as TGCGCCAGCAGCCAAGTACAGGGGAGTTTTGAAAAACTGTTTTTT. It encodes CASSQVQGSFEKLFF.

The chain couples TRBV7-2 to TRBJ2-1, with D maybe TRBD1 (5 bases). CDR1 SGHTA and CDR2 FQGNSA come from the germline V gene. The CDR3 spans 14 residues. V gave up 2 bases and J gave up 4 bases, with 9 bases separating them. The CDR3 sequence: CASSLIPGYNEQFF. The CDR3 bases are TGTGCCAGCAGCTTAATTCCAGGGTACAATGAGCAGTTCTTC.

This chain uses TRBV29-1 with TRBJ2-1; 12 positions agree with TRBD2. This CDR3 has 16 residues. After removal of 1 base from V and 8 bases from J, the junction contained 9 bases not matched to a gene. Germline loops: CDR1 SQVTM, CDR2 ANQGSEA. The DNA of the CDR3 is TGCAGCGTTGAAGTTAGACTAGCGGGAGTTGTCGATGAGCAGTTCTTC. This sequence encodes CSVEVRLAGVVDEQFF.

The V and J genes are TRBV9 and TRBJ1-4, with D tentatively TRBD1 (6 bases). The CDR3 length is 16 residues. V gave up 1 base and J gave up 6 bases, with 16 bases separating them. Germline V gene lookup returns CDR1 SGDLS and CDR2 YYNGEE. CDR3 sequence (DNA): TGTGCCAGCAGCGTACTCCCGGTAGGGGGGGATGAAAAACTGTTTTTT. Translation gives CASSVLPVGGDEKLFF. Variable domain in full (rest from reference TRBV9 and TRBJ1-4): DSGVTQTPKHLITATGQRVTLRCSPRSGDLSVYWYQQSLDQGLQFLIQYYNGEERAKGNILERFSAQQFPDLHSELNLSSLELGDSALYFCASSVLPVGGDEKLFFGSGTQLSVL.

The chain has TRBV6-1 and TRBJ2-5, with D unclear. The CDR3 consists of 14 residues. Trimming cost V 1 base and J 5 bases, with 11 bases left between them. Germline assignment: CDR1 MNHNS and CDR2 SASEGT. The CDR3 region has the DNA TGTGCCAGCAGTGAAGGTCTGAGGATCGAGACCCAGTACTTC. Its translation: CASSEGLRIETQYF.

This chain joins TRBV6-2 or TRBV6-3 and TRBJ2-6, with D possibly being TRBD1 (5 bases). The length of the CDR3 is 18 residues. Germline CDR1 reads MNHEY; CDR2 reads SVGEGT. Trimming removed 2 bases at V and 0 bases at J, with 14 bases between. CDR3 bases: TGTGCCAGCAGTTACGGGCGGCAGGGTTACTCTGGGGCCAACGTCCTGACTTTC. This encodes CASSYGRQGYSGANVLTF.

The rearrangement joins TRBV6-2 or TRBV6-3 to TRBJ1-2; D may be TRBD1 (6 bases). Germline loops: CDR1 MNHEY, CDR2 SVGEGT. The CDR3 is 13 residues long. V lost 2 bases, J lost 7 bases, and 11 bases lay in between. CDR3 in amino acids: CASSYPQGAGYTF. The CDR3 region has the DNA TGTGCCAGCAGTTACCCACAGGGTGCTGGCTACACCTTC.

V is TRBV2 and J is TRBJ2-1; 7 nucleotides line up with TRBD1. This CDR3 comprises 16 residues. Per the germline V gene, CDR1 is SNHLY and CDR2 is FYNNEI. Germline trimming cut 4 bases from V and 0 bases from J; bases unmatched to any gene: 6. The CDR3 is CASSGDSEASYNEQFF. CDR3 nucleotides: TGTGCCAGCAGTGGGGACAGTGAGGCCTCCTACAATGAGCAGTTCTTC.

Here the CDR3 reads CAWSTTNYGYTF. CDR3 sequence (DNA): TGTGCCTGGAGTACGACCAACTATGGCTACACCTTC. The chain uses TRBV30 and TRBJ1-2, with D hard to call. The V gene's germline CDR1 is GTSNPN and CDR2 SVGIG (reference sequence). This CDR3 has 12 residues. The V gene lost 2 bases and the J gene lost 2 bases, with 6 bases spanning the gap. The full variable domain, completed using reference TRBV30 and TRBJ1-2, is SQTIHQWPATLVQPVGSPLSLECTVEGTSNPNLYWYRQAAGRGLQLLFYSVGIGQISSEVPQNLSASRPQDRQFILSSKKLLLSDSGFYLCAWSTTNYGYTFGSGTRLTVV.

This chain links TRBV28 with TRBJ2-6, with D possibly being TRBD1 (6 bases). The CDR3 has 17 residues. The V gene lost 7 bases and the J gene lost 4 bases, with 20 bases spanning the gap. Germline CDR1 MDHEN, CDR2 SYDVKM. This CDR3 reads CASNAGTFPSGANVLTF. CDR3 nucleotide sequence: TGTGCCAGCAACGCAGGGACATTCCCTTCCGGGGCCAACGTCCTGACTTTC.

V usage is TRBV7-3 and J usage is TRBJ1-1; TRBD1 agrees at 7 bases. This CDR3 contains 13 residues. The trim removed 5 bases at V and 4 bases at J, leaving 4 bases unmatched. Germline V gives CDR1 SGHTA, CDR2 FQGTGA. CDR3: CASSTDRVTEAFF. DNA for the CDR3: TGTGCCAGCAGCACCGACAGGGTCACTGAAGCTTTCTTT.

The chain carries TRBV30 and TRBJ1-2, with 12 positions matching TRBD1. The V and J ends lost 0 bases and 8 bases, in that order; junction bases with no gene match: 4. CDR1 and CDR2 from the germline V gene are GTSNPN and SVGIG (reference sequence). The CDR3 spans 14 residues. DNA of the CDR3: TGTGCCTGGAGTGTGGGACAGGGGGCTGGCGGCTACACCTTC. Protein: CAWSVGQGAGGYTF.

The chain is built from TRBV27 and TRBJ2-2; 10 nucleotides align to TRBD2. Germline CDR1 MNHEY, CDR2 SMNVEV (reference sequence). The ends lost 7 bases at V and 8 bases at J; junction bases unmatched: 7. The CDR3 length is 14 residues. CDR3 sequence reads: CASTKREGRGELFF. The CDR3 nucleotides read TGTGCCAGCACCAAGCGGGAGGGTAGGGGGGAGCTGTTTTTT.